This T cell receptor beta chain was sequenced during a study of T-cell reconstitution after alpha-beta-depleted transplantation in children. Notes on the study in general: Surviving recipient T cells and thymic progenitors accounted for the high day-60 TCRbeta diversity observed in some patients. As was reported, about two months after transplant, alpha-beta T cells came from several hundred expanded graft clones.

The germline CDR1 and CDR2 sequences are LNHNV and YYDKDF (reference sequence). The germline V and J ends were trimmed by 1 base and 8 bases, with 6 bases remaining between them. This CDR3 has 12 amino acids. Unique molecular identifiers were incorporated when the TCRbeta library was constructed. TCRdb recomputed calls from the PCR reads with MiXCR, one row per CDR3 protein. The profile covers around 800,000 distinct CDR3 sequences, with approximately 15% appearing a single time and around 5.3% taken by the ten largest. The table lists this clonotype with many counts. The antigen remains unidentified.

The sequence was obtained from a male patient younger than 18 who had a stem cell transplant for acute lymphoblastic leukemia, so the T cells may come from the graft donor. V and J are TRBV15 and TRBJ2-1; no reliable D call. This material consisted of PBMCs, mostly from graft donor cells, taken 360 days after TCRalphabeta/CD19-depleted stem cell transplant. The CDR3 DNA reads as TGTGCCACCAGCAGAGTCGGGTATGAGCAGTTCTTC. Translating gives CATSRVGYEQFF.